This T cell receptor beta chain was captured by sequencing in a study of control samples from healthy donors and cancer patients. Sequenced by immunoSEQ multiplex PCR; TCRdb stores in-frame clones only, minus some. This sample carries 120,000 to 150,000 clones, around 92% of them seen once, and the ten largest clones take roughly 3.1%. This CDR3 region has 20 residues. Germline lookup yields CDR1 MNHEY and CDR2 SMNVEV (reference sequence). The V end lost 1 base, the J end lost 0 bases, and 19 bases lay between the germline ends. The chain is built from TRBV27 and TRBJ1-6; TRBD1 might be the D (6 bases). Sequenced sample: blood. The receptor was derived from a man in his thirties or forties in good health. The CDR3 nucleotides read TGTGCCAGCAGTTTATGGGTCCAGGGGCCTACTTACTCCTATAATTCACCCCTCCACTTT. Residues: CASSLWVQGPTYSYNSPLHF.